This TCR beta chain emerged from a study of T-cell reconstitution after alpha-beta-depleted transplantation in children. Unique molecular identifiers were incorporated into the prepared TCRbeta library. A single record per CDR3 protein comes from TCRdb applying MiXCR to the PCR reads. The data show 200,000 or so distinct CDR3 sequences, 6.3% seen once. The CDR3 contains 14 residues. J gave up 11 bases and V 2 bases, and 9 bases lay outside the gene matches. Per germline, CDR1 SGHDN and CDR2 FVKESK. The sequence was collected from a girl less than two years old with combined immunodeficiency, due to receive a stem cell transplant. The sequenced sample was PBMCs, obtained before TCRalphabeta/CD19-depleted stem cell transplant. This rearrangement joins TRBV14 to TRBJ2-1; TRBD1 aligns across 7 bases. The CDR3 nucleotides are TGTGCCAGCAGCCAACTCACACCGGGACAGAAGCAGTTCTTC. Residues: CASSQLTPGQKQFF.